What follows is one TCR beta chain and its context. The protocol was immunoSEQ multiplex PCR, while the TCRdb copy is restricted to in-frame clones and leaves out a portion. This sample has 9,500 to 15,000 clones, with around 81% found just once. This sample stems from a study of T cell repertoires in ileal Crohn's disease. Looked up from germline, CDR1 is MNHNS and CDR2 is SASEGT. CDR3 length: 17 residues. V gave up 3 bases and J gave up 1 base, with 13 bases separating them. The genes are TRBV6-1 and TRBJ2-6; TRBD1 might be the D (5 bases). The sequencing input was ileal tissue. This TCR derives from an adult with Crohn's disease. In DNA, the CDR3 is TGTGCCAGCAGTGATAGGTCAGGGTCGTCTGGGGCCAACGTCCTGACTTTC. It encodes CASSDRSGSSGANVLTF.